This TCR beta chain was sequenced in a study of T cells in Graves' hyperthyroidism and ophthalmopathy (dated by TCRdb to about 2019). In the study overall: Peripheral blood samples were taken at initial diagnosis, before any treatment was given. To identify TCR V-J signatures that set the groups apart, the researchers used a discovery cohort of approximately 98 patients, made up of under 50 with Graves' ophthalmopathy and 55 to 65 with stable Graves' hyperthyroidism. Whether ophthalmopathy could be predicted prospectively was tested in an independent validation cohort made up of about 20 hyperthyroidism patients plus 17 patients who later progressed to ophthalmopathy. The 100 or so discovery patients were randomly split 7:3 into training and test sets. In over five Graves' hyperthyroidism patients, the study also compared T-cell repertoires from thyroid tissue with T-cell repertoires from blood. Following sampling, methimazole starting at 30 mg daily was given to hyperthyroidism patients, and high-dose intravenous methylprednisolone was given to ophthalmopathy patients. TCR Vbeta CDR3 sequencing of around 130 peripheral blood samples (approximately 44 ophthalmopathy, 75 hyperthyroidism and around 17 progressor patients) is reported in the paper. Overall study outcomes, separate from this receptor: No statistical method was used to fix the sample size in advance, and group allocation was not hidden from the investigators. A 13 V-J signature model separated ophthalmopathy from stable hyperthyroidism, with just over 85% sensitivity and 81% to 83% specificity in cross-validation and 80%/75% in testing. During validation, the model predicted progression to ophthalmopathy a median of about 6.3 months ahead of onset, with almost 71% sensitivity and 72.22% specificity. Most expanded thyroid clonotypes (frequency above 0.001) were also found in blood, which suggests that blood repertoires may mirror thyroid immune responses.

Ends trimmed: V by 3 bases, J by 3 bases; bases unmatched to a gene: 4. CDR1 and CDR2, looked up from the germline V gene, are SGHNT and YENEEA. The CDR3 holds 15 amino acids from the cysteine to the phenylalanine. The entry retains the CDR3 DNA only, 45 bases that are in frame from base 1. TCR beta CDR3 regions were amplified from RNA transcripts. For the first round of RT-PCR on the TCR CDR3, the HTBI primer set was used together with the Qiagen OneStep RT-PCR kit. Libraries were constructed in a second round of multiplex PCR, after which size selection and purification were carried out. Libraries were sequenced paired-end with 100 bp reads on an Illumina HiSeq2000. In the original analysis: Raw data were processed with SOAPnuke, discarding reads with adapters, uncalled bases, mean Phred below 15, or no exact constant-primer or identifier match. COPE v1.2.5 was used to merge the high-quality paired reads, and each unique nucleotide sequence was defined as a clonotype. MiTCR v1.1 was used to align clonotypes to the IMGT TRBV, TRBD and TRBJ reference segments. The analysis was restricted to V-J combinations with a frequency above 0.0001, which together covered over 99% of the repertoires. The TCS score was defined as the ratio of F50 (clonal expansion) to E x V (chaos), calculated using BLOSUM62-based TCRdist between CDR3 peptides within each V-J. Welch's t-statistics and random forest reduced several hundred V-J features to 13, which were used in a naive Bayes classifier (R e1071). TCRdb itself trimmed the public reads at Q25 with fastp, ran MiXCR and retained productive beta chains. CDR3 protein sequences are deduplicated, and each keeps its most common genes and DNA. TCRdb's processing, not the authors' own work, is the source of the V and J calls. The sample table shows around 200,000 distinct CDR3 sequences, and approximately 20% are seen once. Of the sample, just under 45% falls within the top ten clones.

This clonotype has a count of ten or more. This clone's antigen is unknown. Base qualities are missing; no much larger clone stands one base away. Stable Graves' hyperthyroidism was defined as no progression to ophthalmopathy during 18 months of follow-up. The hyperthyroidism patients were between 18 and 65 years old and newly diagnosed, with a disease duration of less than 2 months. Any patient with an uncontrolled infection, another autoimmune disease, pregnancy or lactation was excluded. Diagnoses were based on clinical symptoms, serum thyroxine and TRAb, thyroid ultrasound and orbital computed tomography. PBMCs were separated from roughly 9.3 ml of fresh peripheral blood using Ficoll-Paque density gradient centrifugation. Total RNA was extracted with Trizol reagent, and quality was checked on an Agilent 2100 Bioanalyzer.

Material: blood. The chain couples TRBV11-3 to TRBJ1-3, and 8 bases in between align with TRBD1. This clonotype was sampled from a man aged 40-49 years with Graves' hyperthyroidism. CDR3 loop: CASSFGQGGGNTIYF. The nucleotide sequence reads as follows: TGTGCCAGCAGCTTCGGACAGGGAGGTGGAAACACCATATATTTT.